The 21 T cell receptor beta chains given below trace back to one sample, sequenced in a study of beta chain features in type 1 diabetes. Isolated RNA was reverse transcribed in full, so expressed TCRB transcripts were sequenced. Repertoires were generated with immunoSEQ multiplex PCR, while TCRdb's copy carries only in-frame clones and drops some. The data contain some 900,000 clones, around a sixth of them singletons. Sequencing was done on a sample of naive CD4+ T cells from blood. The receptors stem from a woman aged 18 to 35 in good health.

This clone came up a few times. The chain joins TRBV11-2 to TRBJ2-7; no clear D gene. The CDR3 contains 16 residues. Germline-derived CDR1 and CDR2 are SGHAT and FQNNGV. V shed 1 base and J shed 0 bases, with 13 bases lying between them. Written as DNA, the CDR3 is TGTGCCAGCAGCTTAGTTCTCACTATCAGCTCCTACGAGCAGTACTTC. Translating it yields CASSLVLTISSYEQYF.

The V and J genes are TRBV27 and TRBJ2-1, with 10 bases lining up with TRBD1. V lost 4 bases and J lost 4; bases outside the gene matches: 1. The CDR3 spans 14 residues. Germline V gives CDR1 MNHEY, CDR2 SMNVEV (reference sequence). CDR3 amino acids: CASSSGQGYNEQFF. The CDR3 DNA reads TGTGCCAGCAGTTCGGGACAGGGGTACAATGAGCAGTTCTTC.

This clone occurred a few times. This chain joins TRBV18 and TRBJ2-2; no reliable D call. This CDR3 comprises 14 residues. Germline CDR1 and CDR2: KGHSH and LQKENI. V lost 1 base to trimming and J lost 4 bases, with 7 bases between them. DNA for the CDR3: TGTGCCAGCTCACCACTCCGGATCACCGGGGAGCTGTTTTTT. It encodes CASSPLRITGELFF. Full variable domain (missing parts from reference TRBV18 and TRBJ2-2): NAGVMQNPRHLVRRRGQEARLRCSPMKGHSHVYWYRQLPEEGLKFMVYLQKENIIDESGMPKERFSAEFPKEGPSILRIQQVVRGDSAAYFCASSPLRITGELFFGEGSRLTVL.

This clone was seen a few times. This chain joins TRBV7-2 and TRBJ2-1; 10 nucleotides agree with TRBD2. The CDR3 has 14 residues. Germline values: CDR1 SGHTA, CDR2 FQGNSA. The V segment lost 5 bases and the J segment 5 bases; nucleotides outside the gene matches: 3. CDR3 region: CASSKGLAHNEQFF. The CDR3 DNA follows: TGTGCCAGCAGCAAGGGACTAGCGCACAATGAGCAGTTCTTC.

The V and J genes are TRBV5-6 and TRBJ2-7, with a tentative D call TRBD2 (6 bases). The CDR3 is 16 amino acids. V lost 4 bases to trimming and J lost 1 base, with 18 bases between them. Germline CDR1 reads SGHDT; CDR2 reads YYEEEE. CDR3 protein: CASSHSAVRGSYEQYF. CDR3 coding DNA: TGTGCCAGCAGCCATTCAGCGGTTCGGGGGTCCTACGAGCAGTACTTC. Full variable domain (missing parts from reference TRBV5-6 and TRBJ2-7): DAGVTQSPTHLIKTRGQQVTLRCSPKSGHDTVSWYQQALGQGPQFIFQYYEEEERQRGNFPDRFSGHQFPNYSSELNVNALLLGDSALYLCASSHSAVRGSYEQYFGPGTRLTVT.

The rearrangement links TRBV29-1 to TRBJ2-1; D tentatively reads TRBD1 or TRBD2 (5 bases each). The germline gives CDR1 SQVTM, CDR2 ANQGSEA. The CDR3 loop spans 12 amino acids. V gave up 1 base and J gave up 10 bases, with 11 bases separating them. CDR3 DNA: TGCAGCGTTGAAGGGGGGTGGGCGGAGCAGTTCTTC. It specifies CSVEGGWAEQFF.

This chain links TRBV7-3 with TRBJ2-1; perhaps TRBD2 as D (5 bases). This CDR3 has 13 residues. Germline V gene sequence: CDR1 SGHTA, CDR2 FQGTGA. Trimming shortened V by 3 bases and J by 6 bases, and 9 bases separated the two germline ends. CDR3 in amino acids: CASSFDTSNEQFF. The CDR3 coding sequence is TGTGCCAGCAGCTTCGATACTAGCAATGAGCAGTTCTTC.

This clone has only a few counts. CDR3: CASSPSGKNTGELFF. The CDR3 bases are TGTGCCAGTAGTCCTAGCGGGAAGAACACCGGGGAGCTGTTTTTT. The chain has TRBV19 and TRBJ2-2, with 9 nucleotides matching TRBD2. The CDR3 runs 15 residues. CDR1 LNHDA and CDR2 SQIVND come from the germline V gene (reference sequence). V shed 5 bases, J shed 1 base, and the junction held 2 bases outside the gene matches.

This clone occurred a few times. The chain is built from TRBV7-9 and TRBJ2-7; D not resolved. The CDR3 runs 14 residues. The germline V and J ends were trimmed by 3 bases and 5 bases, with 14 bases remaining between them. Germline V lookup: CDR1 SEHNR, CDR2 FQNEAQ (reference sequence). The CDR3 sequence: CASSFSGPGDEQYF. The CDR3 DNA follows: TGTGCCAGCAGCTTTTCGGGCCCTGGGGACGAGCAGTACTTC.

This sequence joins TRBV11-2 and TRBJ2-7; D might be TRBD1 (5 bases). Germline V gene data show CDR1 as SGHAT and CDR2 as FQNNGV. The CDR3 loop spans 14 amino acids. V was shortened by 2 bases and J by 2 bases, with 10 bases between the two germline ends. CDR3 nucleotides: TGTGCCAGCAGCTTACAGGGAAAGGCCTACGAGCAGTACTTC. This sequence encodes CASSLQGKAYEQYF.

The V gene is TRBV18, the J gene TRBJ2-7, with D possibly TRBD2 on 6 matching bases. This CDR3 is 14 amino acids long. CDR1 and CDR2 (germline): KGHSH, LQKENI. V was clipped by 3 bases and J by 2 bases, with 11 bases between them. The CDR3 bases are TGTGCCAGCTCACCTTCGGGAGTCCCCTACGAGCAGTACTTC. Residues: CASSPSGVPYEQYF.

The V gene is TRBV19, the J gene TRBJ1-5; no firm D call. The CDR3 has 14 residues. V dropped 6 bases and J dropped 1 base, with 10 bases sitting between them. Germline assignment: CDR1 LNHDA and CDR2 SQIVND (reference sequence). The CDR3 nucleotides are TGTGCCAGTAGGGGAGGGTCCAGCAATCAGCCCCAGCATTTT. Its translation: CASRGGSSNQPQHF.

V and J are TRBV7-2 and TRBJ1-4; 12 bases map to TRBD1. Unmatched junction bases numbered 13, after V lost 4 bases and J lost 7 bases. Germline CDR1 is SGHTA and CDR2 is FQGNSA. The CDR3 has 18 residues. The CDR3 reads CASSSPPGTGGEGEKLFF. The CDR3 DNA sequence: TGTGCCAGCAGCTCTCCCCCCGGGACAGGGGGCGAAGGTGAAAAACTGTTTTTT.

A word on this clone: The sample holds other DNA sequences that translate to the same CDR3. The chain combines TRBV18 with TRBJ2-7; TRBD2 matches 11 bases. The CDR3 loop spans 15 amino acids. V lost 6 bases and J lost 0; bases outside the gene matches: 4. Germline-derived CDR1 and CDR2 are KGHSH and LQKENI. The CDR3, as DNA: TGTGCCAGCTCTCAGGGGACTAGCGGCTCCTACGAGCAGTACTTC. Translating it yields CASSQGTSGSYEQYF.

Comments on this clone: Other DNA sequences in this sample translate to the same CDR3. The rearrangement uses TRBV28 and TRBJ2-1; D ambiguous. Trimming took 5 bases from V and 3 from J, leaving 5 bases between them. This CDR3 region has 12 residues. In germline, CDR1 is MDHEN, CDR2 SYDVKM. This CDR3 reads CASSLLYNEQFF. The CDR3 DNA follows: TGTGCCAGCAGTCTCCTCTACAATGAGCAGTTCTTC.

This clone showed up just a few times. This chain uses TRBV6-5 with TRBJ1-4; the match to TRBD1 covers 7 bases. CDR1 MNHEY and CDR2 SVGAGI come from the germline V gene. Trimming cost V 4 bases and J 6 bases; bases outside gene matches: 8. This CDR3 comprises 15 residues. This CDR3 is CASSSGSQGDEKLFF. The CDR3 region has the DNA TGTGCCAGCAGTTCTGGATCTCAGGGGGATGAAAAACTGTTTTTT.

V and J are TRBV29-1 and TRBJ2-7; 10 bases map to TRBD2. This CDR3 is built from 14 residues. V was clipped by 4 bases and J by 2 bases; unmatched bases: 5. The germline CDR1 and CDR2 sequences are SQVTM and ANQGSEA. The CDR3 DNA reads as TGCAGCGTTGGGGGACTAGCGAACCCCTACGAGCAGTACTTC. Translation gives CSVGGLANPYEQYF.

This sequence joins TRBV4-1 and TRBJ2-3; 10 bases are a match to TRBD2. Germline V lookup: CDR1 MGHRA, CDR2 YSYEKL. The J segment lost 4 bases and the V segment lost 4 bases, leaving 11 bases of the junction unmatched. The CDR3 has 17 residues. CDR3 residues: CASSPFKSGRGSDTQYF. CDR3 DNA: TGCGCCAGCAGCCCGTTTAAAAGCGGGAGGGGGTCAGATACGCAGTATTTT.

There are a few counts of this clone. The chain combines TRBV21-1 with TRBJ2-3; the table's TRBD2 call for D was not verified on the DNA. TRBV21-1 is noted as a pseudogene. The CDR3 consists of 17 residues. CDR3 loop: CASIFGWTSPRPDTQYF. The CDR3 DNA reads TGTGCCAGCATCTTTGGATGGACTAGCCCTCGCCCAGATACGCAGTATTTT.

V gene TRBV4-2 combines with J gene TRBJ2-2; D call uncertain. CDR3 length: 16 amino acids. Trimming took off 2 bases at V and 5 bases at J, with 15 bases between the two ends. Germline V gene lookup returns CDR1 LGHNA and CDR2 YNFKEQ. The DNA for the CDR3 is TGTGCCAGCAGCCAAAATCCCGACTCTTCTACCGGGGAGCTGTTTTTT. Encoded protein: CASSQNPDSSTGELFF.

The V call is TRBV7-9, the J call TRBJ2-5, with 12 bases matching TRBD1. Germline CDR1 reads SEHNR; CDR2 reads FQNEAQ (reference sequence). The CDR3 covers 15 residues. The V gene end was trimmed by 4 bases and the J gene end by 5 bases; junction bases not matched to a gene: 5. CDR3 bases: TGTGCCAGCAGCTGGGGGACAGGGGGCATGGAGACCCAGTACTTC. This sequence encodes CASSWGTGGMETQYF.